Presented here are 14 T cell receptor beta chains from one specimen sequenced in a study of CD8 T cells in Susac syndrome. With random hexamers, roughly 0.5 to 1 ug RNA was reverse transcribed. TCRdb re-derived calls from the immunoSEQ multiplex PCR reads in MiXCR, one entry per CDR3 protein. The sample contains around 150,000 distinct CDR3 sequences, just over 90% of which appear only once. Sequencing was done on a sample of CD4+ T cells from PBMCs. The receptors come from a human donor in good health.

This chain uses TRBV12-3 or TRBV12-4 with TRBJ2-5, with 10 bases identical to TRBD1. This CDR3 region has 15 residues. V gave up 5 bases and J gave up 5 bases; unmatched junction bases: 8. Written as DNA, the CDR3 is TGTGCCAGCAGTAGGACAGGGGGGACCGGTGAGACCCAGTACTTC. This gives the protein CASSRTGGTGETQYF.

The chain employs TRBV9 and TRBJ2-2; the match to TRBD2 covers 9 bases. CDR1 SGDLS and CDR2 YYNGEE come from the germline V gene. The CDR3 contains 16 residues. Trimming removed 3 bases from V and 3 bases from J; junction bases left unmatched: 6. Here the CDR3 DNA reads TGTGCCAGCAGCGCTACTAGCGGGCCCGACACCGGGGAGCTGTTTTTT. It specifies CASSATSGPDTGELFF.

CDR3 DNA sequence: TGTGCCAGCAGCTTGCGACAGGAGTACGAGCAGTACTTC. This gives the protein CASSLRQEYEQYF. J is TRBJ2-7 and V is TRBV7-8; possibly TRBD1 for D (6 bases). Trimming removed 3 bases at V and 4 bases at J, with 10 bases between. The CDR3 sequence is 13 residues long. Germline V gives CDR1 SGHVS, CDR2 FQNEAQ.

CDR3 sequence reads: CASSMSRSYGYTF. In nucleotides, the CDR3 is TGTGCCAGTAGTATGAGTAGATCCTATGGCTACACCTTC. The chain links TRBV19 to TRBJ1-2; D gene unclear. Trimming cost V 3 bases and J 4 bases, with 9 bases left between them. The germline V gene encodes CDR1 LNHDA and CDR2 SQIVND (reference sequence). The CDR3 is 13 amino acids.

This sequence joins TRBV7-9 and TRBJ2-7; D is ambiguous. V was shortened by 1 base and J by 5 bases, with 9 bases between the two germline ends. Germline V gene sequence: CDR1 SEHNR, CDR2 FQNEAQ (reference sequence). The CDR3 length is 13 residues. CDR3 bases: TGTGCCAGCAGCTTAGATGGTGGAGACGAGCAGTACTTC. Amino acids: CASSLDGGDEQYF.

CDR3 coding DNA: TGTGCCAGCAGCCAAGGGATCCAGGGGGGCACTGAAGCTTTCTTT. It yields the protein CASSQGIQGGTEAFF. The chain employs TRBV3-1 and TRBJ1-1; 7 bases align to TRBD1. In germline, CDR1 is LGHDT, CDR2 YNNKEL (reference sequence). The J segment lost 4 bases and the V segment lost 1 base, leaving 6 bases of the junction unmatched. The length of the CDR3 is 15 residues.

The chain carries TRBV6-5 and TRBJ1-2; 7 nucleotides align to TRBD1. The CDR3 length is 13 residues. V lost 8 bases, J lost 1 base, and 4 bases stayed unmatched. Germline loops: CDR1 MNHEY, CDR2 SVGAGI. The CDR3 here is CASRDSHNYGYTF. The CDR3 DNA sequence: TGTGCCAGCCGGGACAGCCATAACTATGGCTACACCTTC.

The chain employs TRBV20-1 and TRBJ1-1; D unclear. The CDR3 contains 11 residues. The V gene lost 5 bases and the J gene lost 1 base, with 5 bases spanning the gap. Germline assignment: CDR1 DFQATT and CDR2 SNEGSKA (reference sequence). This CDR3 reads CSAWWNTEAFF. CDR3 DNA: TGCAGTGCTTGGTGGAACACTGAAGCTTTCTTT.

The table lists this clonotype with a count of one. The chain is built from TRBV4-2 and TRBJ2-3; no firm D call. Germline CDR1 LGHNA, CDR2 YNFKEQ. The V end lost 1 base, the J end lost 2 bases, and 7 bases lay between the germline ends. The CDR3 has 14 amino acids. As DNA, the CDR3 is TGTGCCAGCAGCCAAGCGGGTATCACAGATACGCAGTATTTT. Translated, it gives CASSQAGITDTQYF.

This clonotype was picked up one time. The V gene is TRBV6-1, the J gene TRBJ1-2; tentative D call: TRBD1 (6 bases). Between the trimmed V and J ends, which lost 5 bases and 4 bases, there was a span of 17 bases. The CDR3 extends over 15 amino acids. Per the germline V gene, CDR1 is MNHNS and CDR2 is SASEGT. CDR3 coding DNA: TGTGCCAGCAGTCCGACAGGCTTAAGGAGCTATGGCTACACCTTC. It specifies CASSPTGLRSYGYTF.

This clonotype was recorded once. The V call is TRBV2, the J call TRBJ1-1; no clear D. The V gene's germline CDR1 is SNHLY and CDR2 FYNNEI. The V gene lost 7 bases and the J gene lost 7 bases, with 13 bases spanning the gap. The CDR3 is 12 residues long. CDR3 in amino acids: CASKEQAFEAFF. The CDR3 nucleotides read TGTGCCAGCAAGGAGCAGGCCTTTGAAGCTTTCTTT.

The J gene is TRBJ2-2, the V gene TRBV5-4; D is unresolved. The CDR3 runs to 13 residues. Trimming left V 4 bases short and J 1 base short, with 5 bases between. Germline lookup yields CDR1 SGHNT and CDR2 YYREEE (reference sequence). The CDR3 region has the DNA TGTGCCAGCAGCCACGGGAACACCGGGGAGCTGTTTTTT. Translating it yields CASSHGNTGELFF.

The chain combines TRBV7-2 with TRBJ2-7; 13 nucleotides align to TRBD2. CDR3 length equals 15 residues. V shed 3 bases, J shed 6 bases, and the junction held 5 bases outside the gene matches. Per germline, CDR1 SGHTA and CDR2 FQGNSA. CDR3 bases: TGTGCCAGCAGCTTGACTAGCGGGGGGTCGCGCGAGCAGTACTTC. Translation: CASSLTSGGSREQYF.

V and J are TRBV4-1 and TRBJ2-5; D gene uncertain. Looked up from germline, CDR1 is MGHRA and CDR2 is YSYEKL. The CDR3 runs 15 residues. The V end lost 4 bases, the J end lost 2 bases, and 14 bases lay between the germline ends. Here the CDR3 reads CASSPRSAGQETQYF. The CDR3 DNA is TGCGCCAGCAGCCCCCGTTCGGCCGGTCAAGAGACCCAGTACTTC.